The 30 T cell receptor beta chains in this list originate from one sample, sequenced in a study of Tregs in tolerant kidney transplant recipients. Libraries were prepared by immunoSEQ multiplex PCR; TCRdb keeps only in-frame clonotypes and omits some of them. The data contain roughly 70,000 clones, 84% of them singletons. The sequenced material came from CD4+ T cells from blood. All receptors derive from a human donor in good health.

Concerning this clone itself: A much bigger clone sits one base away, suggesting this may be a read error. The chain uses TRBV9 and TRBJ2-2; D call uncertain. CDR3 length equals 12 residues. The germline V gene encodes CDR1 SGDLS and CDR2 YYNGEE. V was trimmed by 4 bases and J by 4 bases, leaving 5 bases between them. The CDR3 spells CASSRTTGELFF. The DNA of the CDR3 is TGTGCCAGCAGCCGAACCACCGGGGAGCTGTTTTTT.

The genes are TRBV12-5 and TRBJ2-2, with D hard to call. The CDR3 has 13 amino acids. Trimming shortened V by 2 bases and J by 3 bases, and 4 bases separated the two germline ends. In germline, CDR1 is LGHNT, CDR2 FRNRAP. The CDR3 protein is CASGLPYTGELFF. CDR3 bases: TGTGCTAGTGGTTTGCCCTACACCGGGGAGCTGTTTTTT.

V usage is TRBV5-1 and J usage is TRBJ2-7; 9 bases line up with TRBD1. CDR3 length: 13 residues. The germline V gene has CDR1 SGHRS and CDR2 YFSETQ. Unmatched junction bases numbered 5, after V lost 5 bases and J lost 5 bases. The CDR3 loop reads CASRGTGRNEQYF. CDR3 coding DNA: TGCGCCAGCAGGGGGACAGGGCGGAACGAGCAGTACTTC. Looking up the rest from reference TRBV5-1 and TRBJ2-7 gives the full variable domain: KAGVTQTPRYLIKTRGQQVTLSCSPISGHRSVSWYQQTPGQGLQFLFEYFSETQRNKGNFPGRFSGRQFSNSRSEMNVSTLELGDSALYLCASRGTGRNEQYFGPGTRLTVT.

The chain links TRBV6-6 to TRBJ2-1, with D uncertain. Germline CDR1 is MNHNY and CDR2 is SVGAGI (reference sequence). Trimming took 6 bases from V and 4 from J, leaving 7 bases between them. This CDR3 contains 12 residues. This CDR3 reads CASSPRYNEQFF. CDR3 coding DNA: TGTGCCAGCAGCCCTAGGTACAATGAGCAGTTCTTC.

The rearrangement links TRBV18 to TRBJ2-7, with 16 positions matching TRBD2. V lost 3 bases, J lost 2 bases, and 7 bases stayed unmatched. The length of the CDR3 is 18 residues. Germline values: CDR1 KGHSH, CDR2 LQKENI. In nucleotides, the CDR3 is TGTGCCAGCTCACCTTTCTCCGGGACTAGCGGGGGGGCCTACGAGCAGTACTTC. Its protein is CASSPFSGTSGGAYEQYF.

The V call is TRBV6-6, the J call TRBJ1-1, with D tentatively TRBD1 (5 bases). The CDR3 loop spans 14 amino acids. V lost 3 bases and J 6 bases, leaving 14 bases between the germline ends. Germline V CDR1 and CDR2: MNHNY, SVGAGI (reference sequence). The CDR3 region is CASSYRPTGPEAFF. DNA of the CDR3: TGTGCCAGCAGTTATAGACCCACGGGACCTGAAGCTTTCTTT.

The chain joins TRBV10-3 to TRBJ1-4; 8 bases are a match to TRBD1. V lost 8 bases to trimming and J lost 8 bases; unmatched junction nucleotides: 13. This CDR3 comprises 15 residues. Germline lookup yields CDR1 ENHRY and CDR2 SYGVKD. Written as DNA, the CDR3 is TGTGCCATCGGAAGTAGGACAGGGAGCAACGAAAAACTGTTTTTT. Its translation: CAIGSRTGSNEKLFF.

The chain combines TRBV4-3 with TRBJ2-7; D remains unclear. CDR1 is LGHNA and CDR2 is YSLEER in the germline V gene. V was trimmed by 1 base and J by 3 bases, leaving 10 bases between them. The CDR3 is 14 amino acids. CDR3 loop: CASSQGHMSYEQYF. The DNA of the CDR3 is TGCGCCAGCAGCCAAGGACATATGAGCTACGAGCAGTACTTC.

V gene TRBV11-2 combines with J gene TRBJ2-1; 7 bases line up with TRBD2. The CDR3 is made up of 19 amino acids. CDR1 is SGHAT, CDR2 FQNNGV, per germline. V lost 1 base, J lost 5 bases, and 17 bases stayed unmatched. CDR3 nucleotide sequence: TGTGCCAGCAGCTTAGTAGTCCCCGGGTTTGGCGGGGGAAACAATGAGCAGTTCTTC. Translating it yields CASSLVVPGFGGGNNEQFF.

This chain connects TRBV30 to TRBJ1-4; TRBD1 agrees at 7 bases. V dropped 3 bases and J dropped 8; count of bases not matched to a gene: 3. CDR3 size: 12 residues. The germline gives CDR1 GTSNPN, CDR2 SVGIG (reference sequence). Here the CDR3 DNA reads TGTGCCTGGAGCATACAGGGGGAAAAACTGTTTTTT. This translates into CAWSIQGEKLFF.

The CDR3 region has the DNA TGTGCCAGCATCAAGACTAGCGGGACTACAGGAACCGGGGAGCTGTTTTTT. Protein: CASIKTSGTTGTGELFF. This chain links TRBV11-3 with TRBJ2-2, with 11 bases fitting TRBD2. CDR1 is SGHNT and CDR2 is YENEEA in the germline V gene. This CDR3 comprises 17 residues. V shed 7 bases, J shed 5 bases, and the junction held 12 bases outside the gene matches.

The CDR3 protein is CASSPPGTDYEQYF. The CDR3 coding sequence is TGTGCCAGCAGTCCTCCCGGGACAGACTACGAGCAGTACTTC. The J gene is TRBJ2-7, the V gene TRBV6-6, with TRBD1 matching over 7 bases. The CDR3 contains 14 residues. V dropped 5 bases and J dropped 3; count of bases not matched to a gene: 7. Germline-derived CDR1 and CDR2 are MNHNY and SVGAGI (reference sequence).

This sequence joins TRBV7-2 and TRBJ2-3, with 10 bases identical to TRBD2. The CDR3 has 16 residues. V was pared by 3 bases and J by 1 base, with 4 bases of the junction left unmatched. Germline assignment: CDR1 SGHTA and CDR2 FQGNSA. CDR3 in amino acids: CASSFAGTSGTDTQYF. DNA of the CDR3: TGTGCCAGCAGCTTCGCCGGGACTAGCGGCACAGATACGCAGTATTTT.

The rearrangement links TRBV7-2 to TRBJ2-5; D may correspond to TRBD1 or TRBD2 (5 bases each). The CDR3 has 14 residues. Trimming removed 2 bases at V and 5 bases at J, with 12 bases between. CDR1 is SGHTA, CDR2 FQGNSA, per germline. The CDR3 sequence: CASSLSGRLETQYF. The CDR3 nucleotides read TGTGCCAGCAGCTTATCGGGGCGTTTGGAGACCCAGTACTTC.

The chain joins TRBV4-2 to TRBJ2-7; 10 nucleotides line up with TRBD2. Trimming cost V 0 bases and J 4 bases; bases outside gene matches: 3. CDR3 length: 15 amino acids. Germline V gene sequence: CDR1 LGHNA, CDR2 YNFKEQ. CDR3 amino acids: CASSQDSGGPYEQYF. The CDR3 nucleotides read TGTGCCAGCAGCCAAGATAGCGGGGGGCCGTACGAGCAGTACTTC.

The table lists this clone with a count of one. The gene calls are TRBV25-1 and TRBJ1-2; TRBD1 might be the D (6 bases). Germline CDR1 MGHDK, CDR2 SYGVNS. CDR3 length equals 14 residues. V lost 4 bases, J lost 7 bases, and 16 bases lay in between. This CDR3 reads CASSGGQGMIGYTF. The DNA for the CDR3 is TGTGCCAGCAGTGGGGGTCAGGGGATGATTGGCTACACCTTC.

The V gene is TRBV5-6, the J gene TRBJ1-2, with TRBD1 as a possible D gene (6 bases). The CDR3 has 18 amino acids. V was trimmed by 0 bases and J by 0 bases, leaving 18 bases between them. Per the germline V gene, CDR1 is SGHDT and CDR2 is YYEEEE. The CDR3 here is CASSLVLNRARTNYGYTF. CDR3 DNA sequence: TGTGCCAGCAGCTTGGTACTGAACAGGGCTCGAACTAACTATGGCTACACCTTC.

The chain couples TRBV9 to TRBJ2-2, with 7 bases fitting TRBD1. CDR3 length equals 15 residues. Germline V gene lookup returns CDR1 SGDLS and CDR2 YYNGEE. The trim removed 3 bases at V and 5 bases at J, leaving 7 bases unmatched. CDR3 DNA sequence: TGTGCCAGCAGCGCCGAAGCCAGGGGGACCGGGGAGCTGTTTTTT. It translates to CASSAEARGTGELFF.

CDR3 coding DNA: TGTGCCAGCCGGGGGTTGCGGGCCGGCGGAAACACCATATATTTT. Its protein is CASRGLRAGGNTIYF. The chain employs TRBV6-5 and TRBJ1-3, with a tentative D call TRBD1 (5 bases). The CDR3 consists of 15 residues. Looked up from germline, CDR1 is MNHEY and CDR2 is SVGAGI. With 8 bases removed from V and 4 bases from J, the gap between germline ends came to 18 bases.

The chain joins TRBV10-3 to TRBJ1-3; D call uncertain. This CDR3 contains 14 residues. Germline V gene lookup returns CDR1 ENHRY and CDR2 SYGVKD. Deletions cut 4 bases from V and 0 bases from J, with 7 bases between. The CDR3 protein is CAISGVGSGNTIYF. As DNA, the CDR3 is TGTGCCATCAGTGGAGTCGGCTCTGGAAACACCATATATTTT.

Details on this clone: The sample holds other DNA sequences that translate to the same CDR3. The V call is TRBV18, the J call TRBJ2-7, with D unresolved. The CDR3 contains 11 residues. Germline V gives CDR1 KGHSH, CDR2 LQKENI. The germline V and J ends were trimmed by 3 bases and 3 bases, with 3 bases remaining between them. CDR3 in amino acids: CASSPGYEQYF. Here the CDR3 DNA reads TGTGCCAGCTCACCGGGCTACGAGCAGTACTTC.

This chain uses TRBV19 with TRBJ1-2; D might be TRBD1 (5 bases). The CDR3 runs 13 residues. With 7 bases removed from V and 13 bases from J, the gap between germline ends came to 22 bases. CDR1 LNHDA and CDR2 SQIVND come from the germline V gene (reference sequence). The CDR3 is CASTQSGTVLTTF. For the CDR3, the DNA is TGTGCCAGTACCCAATCCGGGACGGTGCTTACCACCTTC.

V usage is TRBV6-1 and J usage is TRBJ2-7; 8 bases are a match to TRBD1. Germline CDR1 MNHNS, CDR2 SASEGT. V dropped 4 bases and J dropped 6; count of bases not matched to a gene: 2. The CDR3 extends over 12 amino acids. The DNA of the CDR3 is TGTGCCAGCAGTGGGACAGGGAGCGAGCAGTACTTC. The encoded protein is CASSGTGSEQYF.

The rearrangement uses TRBV6-5 and TRBJ2-3; perhaps TRBD1 as D (6 bases). CDR1 and CDR2 (germline): MNHEY, SVGAGI. V was pared by 5 bases and J by 5 bases, with 11 bases between. The CDR3 runs to 13 residues. The CDR3 nucleotides read TGTGCCAGCAGTGGAACAGGGATAGATACGCAGTATTTT. It encodes CASSGTGIDTQYF.

This clone was counted once. The chain is built from TRBV9 and TRBJ2-7; 7 bases align to TRBD2. The CDR3 loop spans 16 amino acids. Per germline, CDR1 SGDLS and CDR2 YYNGEE. V trimming: 0 bases; J trimming: 4 bases; junction bases outside the gene matches: 10. Written as DNA, the CDR3 is TGTGCCAGCAGCGTAGATGAGGGAAGGACTAGTTACGAGCAGTACTTC. It translates to CASSVDEGRTSYEQYF.

This chain connects TRBV5-1 to TRBJ2-3; no definite D call. V was trimmed by 0 bases and J by 6 bases, leaving 17 bases between them. The length of the CDR3 is 16 residues. The V gene's germline CDR1 is SGHRS and CDR2 YFSETQ. The CDR3 region has the DNA TGCGCCAGCAGCTTGGCCGGCTCGGACCCTGGGGATACGCAGTATTTT. It encodes CASSLAGSDPGDTQYF.

The chain carries TRBV11-1 and TRBJ2-1, with 7 bases lining up with TRBD2. CDR3 length: 12 amino acids. V lost 4 bases and J lost 12; bases outside the gene matches: 6. Germline CDR1 SGHAT, CDR2 FQDESV (reference sequence). This CDR3 reads CASSSTGLLQFF. The CDR3, as DNA: TGTGCCAGCAGCTCAACGGGACTACTGCAGTTCTTC.

J is TRBJ2-6 and V is TRBV18; 9 bases match TRBD1. The CDR3 runs 17 residues. The germline V gene has CDR1 KGHSH and CDR2 LQKENI. Unmatched junction bases numbered 4, after V lost 3 bases and J lost 1 base. The CDR3 coding sequence is TGTGCCAGCTCACCGATCGGGACAGGGTCTGGGGCCAACGTCCTGACTTTC. As protein: CASSPIGTGSGANVLTF.

The gene calls are TRBV5-1 and TRBJ2-7, with 11 positions matching TRBD1. Trimming took 0 bases from V and 2 from J; bases not matched to a gene: 1. CDR3 length: 15 amino acids. CDR1 is SGHRS, CDR2 YFSETQ, per germline. The CDR3 here is CASSLGTGGTYEQYF. CDR3 nucleotides: TGCGCCAGCAGCTTGGGGACAGGGGGCACCTACGAGCAGTACTTC.

The genes are TRBV9 and TRBJ1-2; tentatively, D is TRBD1 (5 bases). The CDR3 covers 15 residues. V lost 2 bases, J lost 5 bases, and 16 bases lay in between. The germline V gene encodes CDR1 SGDLS and CDR2 YYNGEE. The CDR3 here is CASSVWGSLGYGYTF. The CDR3 DNA reads TGTGCCAGCAGCGTTTGGGGCTCTTTGGGATATGGCTACACCTTC.